The rows below give T cell receptor beta chains drawn from one sample of a study of blood T cells in healthy people across ages. MiXCR, applied by TCRdb to the 5' RACE reads, yields one record per CDR3 protein. The sample records approximately 850,000 distinct CDR3 sequences, around 43% being singletons. Material for sequencing was blood. All receptors derive from a man aged 60-69 years in good health. Both conserved end residues are part of each CDR3. The D gene is left open where the match is weak. Expanded clones are given a class, and other clones once, few, many or no size at all.

DNA | CDR3 | V | D | J | size
TGCGCCAGCAGCCTTGCCGGGACTAGCGCCGATGAGCAGTTCTTC | CASSLAGTSADEQFF | TRBV4-3 | TRBD2 | TRBJ2-1 | .
TGCGCCAGCAGCCCCCTGGGACAGGGGAAGGAGACCCAGTACTTC | CASSPLGQGKETQYF | TRBV4-3 | TRBD1 | TRBJ2-5 | .
TGCGCCAGCAGCGAACCGACAGGGGACGCTGAGCAGTTCTTC | CASSEPTGDAEQFF | TRBV5-1 | TRBD1 | TRBJ2-1 | .
TGTGCCAGCGGCAGAAAGGGGGCCGGGACTGGCACAGATACGCAGTATTTT | CASGRKGAGTGTDTQYF | TRBV7-2 | . | TRBJ2-3 | .
TGCAGTGCTCTTCCTGGACAGGGCCGGAAGGATACGCAGTATTTT | CSALPGQGRKDTQYF | TRBV20-1 | TRBD1 | TRBJ2-3 | few
TGTGCCAGCAGCGTAGAGGGATCCACATACGATACGCAGTATTTT | CASSVEGSTYDTQYF | TRBV9 | . | TRBJ2-3 | .
TGCGCCAGCGGTAACCCGGGACAGCAAGAGACCCAGTACTTC | CASGNPGQQETQYF | TRBV5-1 | TRBD1 | TRBJ2-5 | few
TGTGCCAGCAGGAAGGACTTCTCCTACGAGCAGTACTTC | CASRKDFSYEQYF | TRBV2 | . | TRBJ2-7 | .
TGTGCCAACATCAATCGAGGGGGTGCCCGGGTCGGGGAGCTGTTTTTT | CANINRGGARVGELFF | TRBV7-2 | . | TRBJ2-2 | .
TGCGCCAGCAGCCAAGGGTGGGGCAGTGGGGCCAACGTCCTGACTTTC | CASSQGWGSGANVLTF | TRBV4-1 | . | TRBJ2-6 | .
TGTGCCAGCAGTTTTCCCTCAGGGGGCAATCAGCCCCAGCATTTT | CASSFPSGGNQPQHF | TRBV6-2/TRBV6-3 | . | TRBJ1-5 | .
TGTGCCAGCAGTTTAGAACGGCAACTAGCCAAAAACATTCAGTACTTC | CASSLERQLAKNIQYF | TRBV12-3/TRBV12-4 | . | TRBJ2-4 | few
TGTGCCGGCAGCCAGGGAAGCACAGATACGCAGTATTTT | CAGSQGSTDTQYF | TRBV7-2 | . | TRBJ2-3 | .
TGCGCCAGCAGGGAATTTACGAACACCGGGGAGCTGTTTTTT | CASREFTNTGELFF | TRBV10-1 | . | TRBJ2-2 | many
TGTGCCAGCAGTCATACAAGAAACTATGGCTACACCTTC | CASSHTRNYGYTF | TRBV14 | . | TRBJ1-2 | .
TGTGCCAGCAGTTTCGAGGGGAGTGGCAACGTCCTGACTTTC | CASSFEGSGNVLTF | TRBV12-3/TRBV12-4 | . | TRBJ2-6 | many
TGTGCCAGCAGCCAAGTAGGGGCTGGTAATTCACCCCTCCACTTT | CASSQVGAGNSPLHF | TRBV14 | . | TRBJ1-6 | .
TGTGCCATCAGCTATCGTGAAGCCAATTCACCCCTCCACTTT | CAISYREANSPLHF | TRBV10-3 | . | TRBJ1-6 | .
TGTGCCAGCAGTTTAGCGCGAGGACTCGAACGCTACGAGCAGTACTTC | CASSLARGLERYEQYF | TRBV12-3/TRBV12-4 | . | TRBJ2-7 | .
TGTGCCATCAAGCGGGGGGACCTTAAGGAGCAGTACTTC | CAIKRGDLKEQYF | TRBV24-1 | TRBD2 | TRBJ2-7 | .
TGCGCCAGCAGCCAAGACAGGATAGATGGCTACACCTTC | CASSQDRIDGYTF | TRBV4-1 | . | TRBJ1-2 | many
TGTGCCAGCAGCTTATTAGGCGCGGAGACCCAGTACTTC | CASSLLGAETQYF | TRBV7-2 | . | TRBJ2-5 | few
TGTGCCATCAGGGGACTTACTGAAGATGAGCAGTTCTTC | CAIRGLTEDEQFF | TRBV10-3 | . | TRBJ2-1 | .
TGTGCCAGCAGCGTCGCAGGGGGCTCGGACGAGCAGTACTTC | CASSVAGGSDEQYF | TRBV7-9 | TRBD1 | TRBJ2-7 | few
TGTGCCAGCAGTTACGGCGGGGGGGCCTTTTATGAGCAGTTCTTC | CASSYGGGAFYEQFF | TRBV6-5 | TRBD2 | TRBJ2-1 | .
TGCGCCAGCGGATCACCTCGACAGGGTGCCTACGAGCAGTACTTC | CASGSPRQGAYEQYF | TRBV5-1 | TRBD1 | TRBJ2-7 | .
TGCAGTGCTAGAGTTGCTGTAAATAATTCACCCCTCCACTTT | CSARVAVNNSPLHF | TRBV20-1 | . | TRBJ1-6 | few
TGCGCCAGCAGCTCGCAATATTCGTATGGCTCCTACAATGAGCAGTACTTC | CASSSQYSYGSYNEQYF | TRBV5-1 | . | TRBJ2-7 | .
TGCAGCGTTGAAGAATTAAACATAGGCAAAAACATTCAGTACTTC | CSVEELNIGKNIQYF | TRBV29-1 | . | TRBJ2-4 | many
TGCAGTGCTAGCCTCCGGGACAGGGGAGGGGAGACCCAGTACTTC | CSASLRDRGGETQYF | TRBV20-1 | TRBD1 | TRBJ2-5 | .
TGCGCCAGCAGCTTGGTGACTAGCGGGCGCACAGATACGCAGTATTTT | CASSLVTSGRTDTQYF | TRBV5-1 | TRBD2 | TRBJ2-3 | few
TGTGCCAGCACTTCGGAACGGATAAACTCCTACGAGCAGTGCTTC | CASTSERINSYEQCF | TRBV28 | . | TRBJ2-7 | .
TGTGCCAGCAGCGTAGGAGGGGGCGCTGGGAGAGAAAAACTGTTTTTT | CASSVGGGAGREKLFF | TRBV9 | TRBD1 | TRBJ1-4 | .
TGTGCCAGCAGCGTGCGACTAGGGGGCACAGATACGCAGTATTTT | CASSVRLGGTDTQYF | TRBV9 | . | TRBJ2-3 | .
TGTGCCACCAGTTTGGAGGGGAACAATGAGCAGTTCTTC | CATSLEGNNEQFF | TRBV24-1 | . | TRBJ2-1 | .
TGCAGCGTTGAGGACGGCGAGCTGTACTTC | CSVEDGELYF | TRBV29-1 | . | TRBJ2-7 | .
TGCGCCAGCGCCGCTGGGACAGGGCAAGAGACCCAGTACTTC | CASAAGTGQETQYF | TRBV5-1 | TRBD1 | TRBJ2-5 | .
TGCAGTGCTAGAGGTGGGAACACAGATACGCAGTATTTT | CSARGGNTDTQYF | TRBV20-1 | . | TRBJ2-3 | few
TGCGCCAGCAGCCCCGGGACTAGCTGGGGATACAATGAGCAGTTCTTC | CASSPGTSWGYNEQFF | TRBV5-1 | TRBD2 | TRBJ2-1 | .
TGTGCCAGCAGCTTAGCGTCCAGGGCCAATGAGCAGTACTTC | CASSLASRANEQYF | TRBV7-2 | . | TRBJ2-7 | .
TGTGCCAGCAGTTACTCAAAGACAGGGAGAGGCTACGAGCAGTACTTC | CASSYSKTGRGYEQYF | TRBV6-5 | TRBD1 | TRBJ2-7 | .
TGCGCCAGCAGCCACCTATTTGCGGGGGGGGGCTACAATGAGCAGTTCTTC | CASSHLFAGGGYNEQFF | TRBV4-3 | TRBD2 | TRBJ2-1 | few
TGTGCCAGCGGCTTAGGGGGAGGGACGGGGGGGCTCTTCTATGGCTACACCTTC | CASGLGGGTGGLFYGYTF | TRBV7-2 | . | TRBJ1-2 | .
TGTGCCACCAGTGATCGCGGGGGGCAAGATACGCAGTATTTT | CATSDRGGQDTQYF | TRBV24-1 | TRBD2 | TRBJ2-3 | .
TGCAGTGCTAGGAGGACCTCTTTAGCCAAAAACATTCAGTACTTC | CSARRTSLAKNIQYF | TRBV20-1 | . | TRBJ2-4 | .
TGTGCCAGCAGTGAAGGGCCCAGTGAGACCCAGTACTTC | CASSEGPSETQYF | TRBV6-1 | . | TRBJ2-5 | few
TGTGCCAGCAGGCTACAAGCTAGCACAGATACGCAGTATTTT | CASRLQASTDTQYF | TRBV7-2 | . | TRBJ2-3 | few
TGCAGTGCTAGATCGGGGACTGGCAATTCCTACGAGCAGTACTTC | CSARSGTGNSYEQYF | TRBV20-1 | . | TRBJ2-7 | many
TGTGCCACCAGTGATCCGACATGGGCCGAAGAGACCCAGTACTTC | CATSDPTWAEETQYF | TRBV24-1 | . | TRBJ2-5 | few
TGTGCCAGCAGGACTAGCGTCTTTAGTGAGCAGTACTTC | CASRTSVFSEQYF | TRBV6-2/TRBV6-3 | TRBD2 | TRBJ2-7 | few
TGTGCCAACAGTTTTAGGGGATCACCCTACAATGAGCAGTTCTTC | CANSFRGSPYNEQFF | TRBV27 | . | TRBJ2-1 | few
TGTGCCAGCTCACCAAGGGGGACTAGCTACGAGCAGTACTTC | CASSPRGTSYEQYF | TRBV18 | TRBD2 | TRBJ2-7 | few